What follows are 23 T cell receptor beta chains derived from one specimen sequenced in a study of cytomegalovirus exposure and HLA in healthy donors. Use of 60 Vbeta and 13 Jbeta primers characterized the PCR. Using immunoSEQ multiplex PCR, the repertoire was profiled, and TCRdb retains in-frame clones only, with some absent. There are tens of thousands of clones in the sample; roughly 72% occur only once, and 22% lies in the top ten. Sequencing used PBMCs. The receptors originated from a woman in her twenties or thirties in good health and CMV-seropositive.

This chain joins TRBV30 and TRBJ1-2, with 11 nucleotides matching TRBD1. The CDR3 consists of 18 residues. Germline assignment: CDR1 GTSNPN and CDR2 SVGIG (reference sequence). Losses at the gene ends were 0 bases for V and 2 bases for J; bases not matched to a gene: 11. This CDR3 reads CAWSVLGSGDRGNYGYTF. In DNA, the CDR3 is TGTGCCTGGAGTGTATTGGGTAGCGGGGACAGGGGGAACTATGGCTACACCTTC.

V usage is TRBV7-8 and J usage is TRBJ1-6; D is perhaps TRBD1 (5 bases). The CDR3 extends over 15 amino acids. Deletions cut 0 bases from V and 9 bases from J, with 12 bases between. Germline V gene sequence: CDR1 SGHVS, CDR2 FQNEAQ. CDR3 DNA: TGTGCCAGCAGCTTAGCGTCGGGGGTCGGTTCACCCCTCCACTTT. Its protein is CASSLASGVGSPLHF.

The chain carries TRBV4-2 and TRBJ2-1; D gene uncertain. The CDR3 loop spans 13 amino acids. Trimming took off 1 base at V and 6 bases at J, with 7 bases between the two ends. Germline-derived CDR1 and CDR2 are LGHNA and YNFKEQ. Here the CDR3 reads CASSQGARNEQFF. The CDR3 region has the DNA TGTGCCAGCAGCCAAGGGGCACGCAATGAGCAGTTCTTC.

The gene calls are TRBV30 and TRBJ1-1; D not resolved. This CDR3 contains 13 residues. Germline CDR1 is GTSNPN and CDR2 is SVGIG (reference sequence). The V gene lost 0 bases and the J gene lost 2 bases, with 7 bases spanning the gap. For the CDR3, the DNA is TGTGCCTGGAGTGTGGGCCTCAACACTGAAGCTTTCTTT. Residues: CAWSVGLNTEAFF. The full variable domain, in which reference TRBV30 and TRBJ1-1 provide the parts outside the CDR3, is SQTIHQWPATLVQPVGSPLSLECTVEGTSNPNLYWYRQAAGRGLQLLFYSVGIGQISSEVPQNLSASRPQDRQFILSSKKLLLSDSGFYLCAWSVGLNTEAFFGQGTRLTVV.

V and J are TRBV25-1 and TRBJ2-7, with D tentatively TRBD1 (6 bases). The V and J ends lost 8 bases and 6 bases respectively, with 23 bases between them. The CDR3 is 15 amino acids. In germline, CDR1 is MGHDK, CDR2 SYGVNS. The CDR3 sequence is CASSWLGAPPSEQYF. In DNA form, the CDR3 reads TGTGCCAGCTCGTGGTTGGGGGCACCTCCTAGCGAGCAGTACTTC.

This sequence joins TRBV5-1 and TRBJ1-1; D remains ambiguous. The germline V gene has CDR1 SGHRS and CDR2 YFSETQ. The CDR3 is made up of 14 amino acids. Trimming removed 0 bases at V and 2 bases at J, with 8 bases between. The CDR3: CASSLDIRNTEAFF. For the CDR3, the DNA is TGCGCCAGCAGCTTGGATATTCGTAACACTGAAGCTTTCTTT. The whole variable domain, filled in from reference TRBV5-1 and TRBJ1-1, reads KAGVTQTPRYLIKTRGQQVTLSCSPISGHRSVSWYQQTPGQGLQFLFEYFSETQRNKGNFPGRFSGRQFSNSRSEMNVSTLELGDSALYLCASSLDIRNTEAFFGQGTRLTVV.

The chain joins TRBV4-1 to TRBJ1-2; D ambiguous. The CDR3 contains 13 residues. Germline CDR1 MGHRA, CDR2 YSYEKL. The germline V and J ends were trimmed by 1 base and 8 bases, with 11 bases remaining between them. CDR3 in DNA: TGCGCCAGCAGCCAAGTCGTTTCGTTAGGCTACACCTTC. Translating gives CASSQVVSLGYTF.

The chain joins TRBV5-1 to TRBJ2-5; 9 positions match TRBD1. V lost 7 bases and J lost 2; bases outside the gene matches: 3. CDR3 length: 13 residues. Looked up from germline, CDR1 is SGHRS and CDR2 is YFSETQ. The CDR3 DNA follows: TGCGCCAGCGGGGACAGGGTTCAAGAGACCCAGTACTTC. Translation gives CASGDRVQETQYF.

The chain recombines TRBV19 with TRBJ1-5; D is ambiguous. The CDR3 loop spans 12 amino acids. Germline V CDR1 and CDR2: LNHDA, SQIVND (reference sequence). Trimming pared 4 bases from V and 3 bases from J, leaving 4 bases between. The CDR3 is CASSRLNQPQHF. CDR3 bases: TGTGCCAGTAGTAGGCTCAATCAGCCCCAGCATTTT.

The V call is TRBV5-1, the J call TRBJ1-2; 7 positions match TRBD1. After removal of 3 bases from V and 7 bases from J, the junction contained 6 bases not matched to a gene. There are 13 residues in the CDR3. Germline V gene data show CDR1 as SGHRS and CDR2 as YFSETQ. Here the CDR3 reads CASSSDRVGGYTF. In nucleotides, the CDR3 is TGCGCCAGCAGCTCAGACAGGGTGGGTGGCTACACCTTC.

The chain has TRBV6-1 and TRBJ2-5, with D perhaps matching TRBD1 (5 bases). Per germline, CDR1 MNHNS and CDR2 SASEGT. Trimming shortened V by 2 bases and J by 2 bases, and 12 bases separated the two germline ends. This CDR3 is 15 amino acids long. CDR3 in DNA: TGTGCCAGCAGTGAATTTTTGGGGCAGCAAGAGACCCAGTACTTC. As protein: CASSEFLGQQETQYF.

V usage is TRBV4-2 and J usage is TRBJ2-5, with 9 bases aligning to TRBD2. Germline trimming cut 1 base from V and 3 bases from J; bases unmatched to any gene: 3. The CDR3 extends over 15 amino acids. CDR1 and CDR2 from the germline V gene are LGHNA and YNFKEQ. The chain's CDR3 is CASSQGGGREETQYF. The CDR3, as DNA: TGTGCCAGCAGCCAAGGTGGCGGGAGGGAAGAGACCCAGTACTTC.

This sequence joins TRBV29-1 and TRBJ1-2, with D tentatively TRBD1 (5 bases). V lost 5 bases, J lost 6 bases, and 19 bases lay in between. Germline CDR1 reads SQVTM; CDR2 reads ANQGSEA. The CDR3 covers 14 residues. The CDR3 DNA reads as TGCAGCGTTCTAGGGTTTCAGGGAGGGGATGGCTACACCTTC. It specifies CSVLGFQGGDGYTF.

The gene calls are TRBV6-6 and TRBJ1-2, with 10 bases matching TRBD1. J was trimmed by 4 bases and V by 6 bases; bases with no gene match: 8. Germline V gene lookup returns CDR1 MNHNY and CDR2 SVGAGI (reference sequence). This CDR3 region has 15 residues. CDR3 sequence (DNA): TGTGCCAGCAGCCTCGATAGGACAGGGGGCTATGGCTACACCTTC. This translates into CASSLDRTGGYGYTF.

The chain is built from TRBV4-2 and TRBJ2-1; 7 bases map to TRBD2. The CDR3 length is 16 residues. The V gene's germline CDR1 is LGHNA and CDR2 YNFKEQ. The V and J ends lost 4 bases and 5 bases, in that order; junction bases with no gene match: 11. This chain's CDR3 is CASSLGWEGLNNEQFF. The DNA of the CDR3 is TGTGCCAGCAGCCTAGGGTGGGAGGGTCTAAACAATGAGCAGTTCTTC.

The chain links TRBV4-1 to TRBJ2-1; 14 bases map to TRBD2. There are 20 residues in the CDR3. V dropped 5 bases and J dropped 1; count of bases not matched to a gene: 13. CDR1 MGHRA and CDR2 YSYEKL come from the germline V gene. The CDR3 DNA follows: TGCGCCAGCAGCTTAGGACTAGCGGGAGGCCCGGGCCGGTCCTACAATGAGCAGTTCTTC. Translated: CASSLGLAGGPGRSYNEQFF.

The V and J genes are TRBV28 and TRBJ2-7; 14 bases agree with TRBD2. Germline V gene data show CDR1 as MDHEN and CDR2 as SYDVKM. V trimming: 5 bases; J trimming: 12 bases; junction bases outside the gene matches: 12. The length of the CDR3 is 15 residues. CDR3 protein: CASSLPGTSGRGGYF. Here the CDR3 DNA reads TGTGCCAGCAGTCTCCCCGGGACTAGCGGGAGAGGGGGGTACTTC.

The chain carries TRBV29-1 and TRBJ2-7; 12 positions match TRBD2. V lost 7 bases and J lost 3; bases outside the gene matches: 7. Per germline, CDR1 SQVTM and CDR2 ANQGSEA. CDR3 length: 14 amino acids. The CDR3 bases are TGCAGCGCTCTAACTAGCGGGAGGTACTACGAGCAGTACTTC. It encodes CSALTSGRYYEQYF.

The V gene is TRBV6-5, the J gene TRBJ2-7; 7 bases align to TRBD2. There are 15 residues in the CDR3. Trimming took 6 bases from V and 4 from J; bases not matched to a gene: 12. Germline CDR1 MNHEY, CDR2 SVGAGI. The CDR3 coding sequence is TGTGCCAGCAGAACCGGGACTAACGGATTTTACGAGCAGTACTTC. Protein product: CASRTGTNGFYEQYF.

The chain recombines TRBV10-2 with TRBJ2-2, with D perhaps TRBD2 (6 bases). This CDR3 region has 16 residues. The ends were cut back, 3 bases at V and 4 bases at J, with 15 bases in the middle. Germline CDR1 is WSHSY and CDR2 is SAAADI. CDR3: CASSDRGTLGTGELFF. The CDR3 nucleotides read TGCGCCAGCAGTGATCGGGGGACGTTAGGCACCGGGGAGCTGTTTTTT.

This chain joins TRBV6-4 and TRBJ2-1; perhaps TRBD2 as D (5 bases). There are 16 residues in the CDR3. Germline values: CDR1 MRHNA, CDR2 SNTAGT. V lost 2 bases and J lost 0, with 11 bases in between. CDR3 DNA sequence: TGTGCCAGCAGTGACGAGGACTCTAGCTCCTACAATGAGCAGTTCTTC. Its translation: CASSDEDSSSYNEQFF.

The chain combines TRBV5-6 with TRBJ1-1; 7 bases map to TRBD1. This CDR3 region has 16 residues. From germline, CDR1 is SGHDT and CDR2 YYEEEE. J lost 5 bases, V lost 4 bases, and 14 bases had no gene match. DNA of the CDR3: TGTGCCAGCAGCGCCGTAGGGGGCCGGGGTAATACTGAAGCTTTCTTT. Translation gives CASSAVGGRGNTEAFF.

V gene TRBV28 combines with J gene TRBJ1-4, with TRBD1 matching over 7 bases. Germline lookup yields CDR1 MDHEN and CDR2 SYDVKM. The CDR3 has 16 residues. Germline trimming cut 1 base from V and 11 bases from J; bases unmatched to any gene: 13. The CDR3 protein is CASSLFLGQTLGKLFF. CDR3 DNA sequence: TGTGCCAGCAGTTTATTCCTGGGACAGACCCTCGGGAAACTGTTTTTT.